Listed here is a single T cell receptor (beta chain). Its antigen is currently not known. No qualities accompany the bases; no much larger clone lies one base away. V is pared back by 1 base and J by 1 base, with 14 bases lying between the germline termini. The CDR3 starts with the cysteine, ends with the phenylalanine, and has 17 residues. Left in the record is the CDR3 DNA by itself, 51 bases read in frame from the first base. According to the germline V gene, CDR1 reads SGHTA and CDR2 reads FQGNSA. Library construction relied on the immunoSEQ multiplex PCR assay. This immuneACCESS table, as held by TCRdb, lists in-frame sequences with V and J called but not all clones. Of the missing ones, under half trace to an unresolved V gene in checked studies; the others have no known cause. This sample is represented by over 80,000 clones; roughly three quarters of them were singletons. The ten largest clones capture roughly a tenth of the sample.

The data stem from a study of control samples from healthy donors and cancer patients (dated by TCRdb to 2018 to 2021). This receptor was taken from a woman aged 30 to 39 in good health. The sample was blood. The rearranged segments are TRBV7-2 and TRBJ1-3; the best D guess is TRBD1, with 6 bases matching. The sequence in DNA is TGTGCCAGCAGCTTAGGGGGGCCGGGGAGTTCTGGAAACACCATATATTTT. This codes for CASSLGGPGSSGNTIYF.